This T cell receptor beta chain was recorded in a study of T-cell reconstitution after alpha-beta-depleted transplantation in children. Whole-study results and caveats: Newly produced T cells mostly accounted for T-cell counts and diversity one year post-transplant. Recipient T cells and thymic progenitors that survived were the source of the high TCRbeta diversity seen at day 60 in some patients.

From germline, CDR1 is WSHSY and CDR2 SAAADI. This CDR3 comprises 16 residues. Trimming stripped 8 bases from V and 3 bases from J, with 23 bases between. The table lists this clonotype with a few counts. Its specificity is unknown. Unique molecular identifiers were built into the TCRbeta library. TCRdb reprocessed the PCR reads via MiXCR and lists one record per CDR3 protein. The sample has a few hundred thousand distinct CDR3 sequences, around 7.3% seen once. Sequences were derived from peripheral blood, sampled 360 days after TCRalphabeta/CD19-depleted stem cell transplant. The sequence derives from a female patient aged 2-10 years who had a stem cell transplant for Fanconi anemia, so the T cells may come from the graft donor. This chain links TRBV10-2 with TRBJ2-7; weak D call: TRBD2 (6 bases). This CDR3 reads CASLPPSGVGGYEQYF. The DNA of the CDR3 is TGCGCCAGCCTCCCCCCCTCGGGAGTAGGAGGCTACGAGCAGTACTTC.